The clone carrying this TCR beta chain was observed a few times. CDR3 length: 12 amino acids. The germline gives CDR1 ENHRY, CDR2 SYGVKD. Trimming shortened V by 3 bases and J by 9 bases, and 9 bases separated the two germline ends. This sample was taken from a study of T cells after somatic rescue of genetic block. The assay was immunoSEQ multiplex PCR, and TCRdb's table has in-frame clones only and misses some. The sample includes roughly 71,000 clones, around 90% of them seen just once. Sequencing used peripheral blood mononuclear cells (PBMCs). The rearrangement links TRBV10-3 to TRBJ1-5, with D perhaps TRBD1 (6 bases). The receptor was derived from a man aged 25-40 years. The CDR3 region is CAISDRGRPQHF. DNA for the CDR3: TGTGCCATCAGTGATCGGGGGCGGCCCCAGCATTTT.